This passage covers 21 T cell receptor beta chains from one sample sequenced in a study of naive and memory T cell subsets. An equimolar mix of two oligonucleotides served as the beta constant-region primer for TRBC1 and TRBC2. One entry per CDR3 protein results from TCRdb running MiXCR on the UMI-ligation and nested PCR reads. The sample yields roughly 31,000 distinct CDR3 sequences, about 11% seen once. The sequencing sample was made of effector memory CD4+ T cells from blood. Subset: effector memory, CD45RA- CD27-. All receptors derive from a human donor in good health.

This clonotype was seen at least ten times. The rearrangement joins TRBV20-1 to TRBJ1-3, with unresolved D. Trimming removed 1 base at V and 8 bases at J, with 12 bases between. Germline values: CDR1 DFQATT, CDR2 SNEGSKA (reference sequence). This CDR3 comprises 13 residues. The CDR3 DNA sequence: TGCAGTGCTAGAGTCAGCAACGGGGACACCATATATTTT. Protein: CSARVSNGDTIYF.

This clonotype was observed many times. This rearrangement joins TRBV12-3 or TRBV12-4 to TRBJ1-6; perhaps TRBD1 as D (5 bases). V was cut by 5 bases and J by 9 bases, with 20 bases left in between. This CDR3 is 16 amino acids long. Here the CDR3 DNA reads TGTGCCAGCAGTCGCCTCACAGGCTTGTTCCCTTCACCCCTCCACTTT. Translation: CASSRLTGLFPSPLHF.

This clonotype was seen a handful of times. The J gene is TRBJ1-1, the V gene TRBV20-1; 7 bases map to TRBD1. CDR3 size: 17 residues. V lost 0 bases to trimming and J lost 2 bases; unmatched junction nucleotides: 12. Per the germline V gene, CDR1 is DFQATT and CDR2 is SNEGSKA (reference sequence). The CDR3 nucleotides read TGCAGTGCTAGAGATCTTTCGTCGACAGGGAAAAACACTGAAGCTTTCTTT. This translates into CSARDLSSTGKNTEAFF.

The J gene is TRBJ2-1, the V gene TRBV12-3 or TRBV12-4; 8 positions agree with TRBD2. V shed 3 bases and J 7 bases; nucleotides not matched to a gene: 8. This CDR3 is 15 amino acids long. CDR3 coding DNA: TGTGCCAGCAGTTTCACGGGAGGGCCGTTAAATGAGCAGTTCTTC. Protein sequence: CASSFTGGPLNEQFF.

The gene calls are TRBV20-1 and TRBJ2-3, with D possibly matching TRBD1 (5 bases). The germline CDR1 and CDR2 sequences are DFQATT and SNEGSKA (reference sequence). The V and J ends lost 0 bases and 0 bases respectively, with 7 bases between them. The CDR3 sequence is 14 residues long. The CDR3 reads CSAREQASTDTQYF. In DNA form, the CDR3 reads TGCAGTGCTAGAGAACAGGCTAGCACAGATACGCAGTATTTT.

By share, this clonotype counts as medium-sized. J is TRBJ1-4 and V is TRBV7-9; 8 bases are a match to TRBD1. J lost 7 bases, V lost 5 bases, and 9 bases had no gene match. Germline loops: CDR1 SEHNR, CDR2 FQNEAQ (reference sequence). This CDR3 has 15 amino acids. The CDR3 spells CASSRTGGSGEKLFF. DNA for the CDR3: TGTGCCAGCAGCCGCACAGGGGGGTCGGGTGAAAAACTGTTTTTT.

CDR3 region: CSAREGSLAGGRPDTQYF. The CDR3, as DNA: TGCAGTGCTAGAGAAGGTAGTCTAGCGGGGGGGCGCCCAGATACGCAGTATTTT. The chain combines TRBV20-1 with TRBJ2-3; TRBD2 agrees at 12 bases. CDR3 size: 18 residues. Germline V CDR1 and CDR2: DFQATT, SNEGSKA (reference sequence). The junction had 11 bases not matched to a gene; V was cut back by 0 bases and J by 4 bases.

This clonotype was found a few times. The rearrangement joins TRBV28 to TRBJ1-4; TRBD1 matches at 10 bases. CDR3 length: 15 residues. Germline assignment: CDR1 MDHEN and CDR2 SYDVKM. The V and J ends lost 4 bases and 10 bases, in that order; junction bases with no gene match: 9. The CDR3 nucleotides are TGTGCCAGCAGTTCCCCCGGGACAGGGGCTGTAAAACTGTTTTTT. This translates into CASSSPGTGAVKLFF.

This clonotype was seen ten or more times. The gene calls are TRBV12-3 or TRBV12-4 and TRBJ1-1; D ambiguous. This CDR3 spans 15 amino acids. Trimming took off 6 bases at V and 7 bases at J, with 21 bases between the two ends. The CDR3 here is CASSPGPPEGREAFF. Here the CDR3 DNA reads TGTGCCAGCAGCCCTGGACCGCCTGAGGGTCGTGAAGCTTTCTTT.

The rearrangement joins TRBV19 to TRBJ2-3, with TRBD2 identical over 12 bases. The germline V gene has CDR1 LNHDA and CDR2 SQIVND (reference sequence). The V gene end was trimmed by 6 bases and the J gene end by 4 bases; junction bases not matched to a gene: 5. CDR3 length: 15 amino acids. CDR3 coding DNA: TGTGCCAGTAGAAAAGCTAGCGGGAGGGCAGATACGCAGTATTTT. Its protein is CASRKASGRADTQYF.

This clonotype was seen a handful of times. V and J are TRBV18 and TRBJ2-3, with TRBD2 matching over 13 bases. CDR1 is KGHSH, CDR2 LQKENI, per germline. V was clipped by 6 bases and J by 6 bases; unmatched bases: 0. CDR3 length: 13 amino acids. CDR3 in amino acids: CASSGLAGDTQYF. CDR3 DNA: TGTGCCAGCTCGGGACTAGCGGGGGATACGCAGTATTTT.

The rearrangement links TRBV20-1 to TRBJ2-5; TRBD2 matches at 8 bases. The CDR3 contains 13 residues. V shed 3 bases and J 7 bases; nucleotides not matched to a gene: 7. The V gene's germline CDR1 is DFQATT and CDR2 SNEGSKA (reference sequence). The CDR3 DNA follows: TGCAGTGCTAGCCAGACTAGCGACGGGACCCAGTACTTC. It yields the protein CSASQTSDGTQYF.

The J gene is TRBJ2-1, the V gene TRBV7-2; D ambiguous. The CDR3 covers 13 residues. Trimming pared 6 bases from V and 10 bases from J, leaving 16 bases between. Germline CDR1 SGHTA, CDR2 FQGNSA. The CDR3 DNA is TGTGCCAGCAGGCTAGTACCTCCCAGGGAGCAGTTCTTC. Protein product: CASRLVPPREQFF.

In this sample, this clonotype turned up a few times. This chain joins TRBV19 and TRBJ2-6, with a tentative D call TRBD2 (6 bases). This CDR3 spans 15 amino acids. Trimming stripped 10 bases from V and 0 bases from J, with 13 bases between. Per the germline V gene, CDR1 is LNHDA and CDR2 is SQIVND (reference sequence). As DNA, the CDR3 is TGTGCCACCGGGACTTTTGACTCTGGGGCCAACGTCCTGACTTTC. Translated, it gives CATGTFDSGANVLTF.

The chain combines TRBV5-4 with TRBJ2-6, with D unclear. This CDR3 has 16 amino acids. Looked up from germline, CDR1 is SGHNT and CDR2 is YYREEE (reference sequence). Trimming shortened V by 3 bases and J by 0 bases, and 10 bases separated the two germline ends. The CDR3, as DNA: TGTGCCAGCAGCTATGGTTCTAGCTCTGGGGCCAACGTCCTGACTTTC. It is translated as CASSYGSSSGANVLTF.

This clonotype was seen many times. CDR3 sequence: CASSLAASGSLGTGELFF. In DNA form, the CDR3 reads TGCGCCAGCAGCTTGGCCGCTAGCGGGAGTCTTGGCACCGGGGAGCTGTTTTTT. V gene TRBV5-1 combines with J gene TRBJ2-2; 10 nucleotides align to TRBD2. The germline V gene has CDR1 SGHRS and CDR2 YFSETQ. The CDR3 spans 18 residues. J was trimmed by 4 bases and V by 0 bases; bases with no gene match: 9.

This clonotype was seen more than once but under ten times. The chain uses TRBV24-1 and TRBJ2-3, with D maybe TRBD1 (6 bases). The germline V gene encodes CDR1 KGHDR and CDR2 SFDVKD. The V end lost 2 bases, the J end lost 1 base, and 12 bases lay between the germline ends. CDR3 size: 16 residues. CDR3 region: CATSDSIGGRTDTQYF. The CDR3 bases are TGTGCCACCAGTGATTCCATAGGGGGACGCACAGATACGCAGTATTTT.

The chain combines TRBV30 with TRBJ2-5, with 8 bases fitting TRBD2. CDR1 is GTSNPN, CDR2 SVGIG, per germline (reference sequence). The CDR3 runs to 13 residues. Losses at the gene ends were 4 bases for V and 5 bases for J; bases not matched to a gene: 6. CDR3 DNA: TGTGCCTGGACCCGAAGACTAGCGGAGACCCAGTACTTC. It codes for CAWTRRLAETQYF.

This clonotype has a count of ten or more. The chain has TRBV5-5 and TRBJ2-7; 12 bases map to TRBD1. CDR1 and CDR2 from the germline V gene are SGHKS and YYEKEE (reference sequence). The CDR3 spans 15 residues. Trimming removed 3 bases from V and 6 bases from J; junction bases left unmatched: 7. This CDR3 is CASSYAGTGGGEQYF. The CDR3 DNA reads TGTGCCAGCAGCTACGCCGGGACAGGGGGCGGCGAGCAGTACTTC.

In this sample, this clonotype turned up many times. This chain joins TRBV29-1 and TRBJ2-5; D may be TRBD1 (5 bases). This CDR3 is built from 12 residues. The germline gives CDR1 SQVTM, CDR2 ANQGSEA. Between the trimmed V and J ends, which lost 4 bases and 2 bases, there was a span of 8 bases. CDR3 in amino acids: CSVVRQQETQYF. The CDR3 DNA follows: TGCAGCGTTGTGAGACAGCAAGAGACCCAGTACTTC.

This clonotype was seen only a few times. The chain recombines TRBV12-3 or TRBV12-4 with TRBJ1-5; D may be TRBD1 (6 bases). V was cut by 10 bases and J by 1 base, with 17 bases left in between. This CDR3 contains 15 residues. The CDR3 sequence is CATMWGAGSNQPQHF. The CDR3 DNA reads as TGTGCCACCATGTGGGGGGCGGGAAGCAATCAGCCCCAGCATTTT.